This is a list of T cell receptor beta chains from one sample in a study of shared clonotypes between healthy human individuals. The protocol was immunoSEQ multiplex PCR, while the TCRdb copy is restricted to in-frame clones and leaves out a portion. The sample includes 640,000 or so clones, 72% of them seen just once. The specimen was memory CD4+ T cells sorted from blood. The receptor source for this set is a woman aged 25 to 39 in good health. CDR3s include the opening cysteine and the closing phenylalanine or tryptophan. D genes are given only for firm matches. Clone size is stated in some rows and not others, as once, few, many or a class when expanded.

CDR3aa: CASSQLTGYLTQYF
CDR3nt: TGTGCCAGCAGCCAGTTAACAGGGTATTTGACCCAGTACTTC
abundance: .
j_gene: TRBJ2-5
v_gene: TRBV14
d_gene: .

CDR3aa: CAWSVGGADAFF
CDR3nt: TGTGCCTGGAGTGTAGGGGGGGCCGACGCTTTCTTT
abundance: few
j_gene: TRBJ1-1
v_gene: TRBV30
d_gene: .

CDR3aa: CASAIGQGIYGYTF
CDR3nt: TGTGCCAGCGCAATCGGACAGGGCATCTATGGCTACACCTTC
abundance: .
j_gene: TRBJ1-2
v_gene: TRBV27
d_gene: TRBD1

CDR3aa: CASSAGSYNEQFF
CDR3nt: TGCGCCAGCAGTGCTGGTTCCTACAATGAGCAGTTCTTC
abundance: .
j_gene: TRBJ2-1
v_gene: TRBV5-1
d_gene: .

CDR3aa: CASKRQVNTEAFF
CDR3nt: TGTGCCAGCAAACGACAGGTGAACACTGAAGCTTTCTTT
abundance: .
j_gene: TRBJ1-1
v_gene: TRBV28
d_gene: .

CDR3aa: CASIMDPQVYGYTF
CDR3nt: TGTGCCAGTATCATGGACCCCCAAGTCTATGGCTACACCTTC
abundance: .
j_gene: TRBJ1-2
v_gene: TRBV6-6
d_gene: .

CDR3aa: CASNGLAAGRVTDTQYF
CDR3nt: TGTGCCAGCAACGGCCTAGCAGCGGGCAGGGTCACAGATACGCAGTATTTT
abundance: .
j_gene: TRBJ2-3
v_gene: TRBV28
d_gene: .

CDR3aa: CASNEMGGQNIQYF
CDR3nt: TGTGCCAGCAACGAGATGGGGGGGCAAAACATTCAGTACTTC
abundance: many
j_gene: TRBJ2-4
v_gene: TRBV28
d_gene: .

CDR3aa: CASSHKSGWLSGELFF
CDR3nt: TGTGCCAGTAGCCACAAATCAGGTTGGCTATCCGGGGAGCTGTTTTTT
abundance: .
j_gene: TRBJ2-2
v_gene: TRBV19
d_gene: .

CDR3aa: CASSIGGPYNEQFF
CDR3nt: TGTGCCAGTAGTATTGGTGGGCCCTACAATGAGCAGTTCTTC
abundance: once
j_gene: TRBJ2-1
v_gene: TRBV19
d_gene: .

CDR3aa: CAISEFEEGGYTF
CDR3nt: TGTGCCATCAGTGAGTTCGAAGAGGGAGGCTACACCTTC
abundance: .
j_gene: TRBJ1-2
v_gene: TRBV10-3
d_gene: .

CDR3aa: CASSYGWGQPQHF
CDR3nt: TGTGCCAGCAGTTACGGATGGGGTCAGCCCCAGCATTTT
abundance: few
j_gene: TRBJ1-5
v_gene: TRBV6-5
d_gene: .

CDR3aa: CASSPGVAGGIYEQYF
CDR3nt: TGTGCCAGCAGCCCGGGAGTAGCGGGAGGTATCTACGAGCAGTACTTC
abundance: .
j_gene: TRBJ2-7
v_gene: TRBV11-2
d_gene: TRBD2

CDR3aa: CASSSRPGIEKLFF
CDR3nt: TGTGCCAGTAGTTCACGCCCAGGGATCGAAAAACTGTTTTTT
abundance: .
j_gene: TRBJ1-4
v_gene: TRBV19
d_gene: .

CDR3aa: CASSRFGLAGRWNTGELFF
CDR3nt: TGTGCCAGCAGCCGCTTCGGACTAGCGGGAAGGTGGAACACCGGGGAGCTGTTTTTT
abundance: .
j_gene: TRBJ2-2
v_gene: TRBV9
d_gene: TRBD2

CDR3aa: CASSLAQGGEQYF
CDR3nt: TGTGCCAGCAGCTTAGCGCAGGGTGGGGAGCAGTACTTC
abundance: .
j_gene: TRBJ2-7
v_gene: TRBV7-6
d_gene: .

CDR3aa: CASAGTNDEQYF
CDR3nt: TGTGCCTCCGCCGGGACTAACGACGAGCAGTACTTC
abundance: .
j_gene: TRBJ2-7
v_gene: TRBV28
d_gene: TRBD2

CDR3aa: CASSLRLANTGELFF
CDR3nt: TGCGCCAGCAGCTTGCGACTAGCGAACACCGGGGAGCTGTTTTTT
abundance: .
j_gene: TRBJ2-2
v_gene: TRBV5-1
d_gene: .

CDR3aa: CASSYFEGFQETQYF
CDR3nt: TGTGCCAGCAGTTACTTTGAGGGCTTCCAAGAGACCCAGTACTTC
abundance: .
j_gene: TRBJ2-5
v_gene: TRBV6-5
d_gene: .

CDR3aa: CAWSVPHYTEAFF
CDR3nt: TGTGCCTGGAGTGTCCCCCACTACACTGAAGCTTTCTTT
abundance: .
j_gene: TRBJ1-1
v_gene: TRBV30
d_gene: .

CDR3aa: CASSLVGTGLFVREKLFF
CDR3nt: TGTGCCAGCAGCTTAGTTGGGACAGGGCTGTTTGTCCGGGAAAAACTGTTTTTT
abundance: .
j_gene: TRBJ1-4
v_gene: TRBV7-2
d_gene: TRBD1

CDR3aa: CASSLAGHVETEAFF
CDR3nt: TGCGCCAGCAGCTTGGCCGGACACGTCGAAACTGAAGCTTTCTTT
abundance: few
j_gene: TRBJ1-1
v_gene: TRBV5-1
d_gene: .

CDR3aa: CASSMGTSGNTDTQYF
CDR3nt: TGTGCCAGTAGTATGGGGACTAGCGGGAACACAGATACGCAGTATTTT
abundance: .
j_gene: TRBJ2-3
v_gene: TRBV19
d_gene: TRBD2

CDR3aa: CASSLVGGDNEQFF
CDR3nt: TGTGCCAGCTCTCTAGTCGGAGGGGACAATGAGCAGTTCTTC
abundance: .
j_gene: TRBJ2-1
v_gene: TRBV18
d_gene: .

CDR3aa: CASRESGSNEQYF
CDR3nt: TGTGCCAGTAGGGAGTCGGGCTCTAACGAGCAGTACTTC
abundance: .
j_gene: TRBJ2-7
v_gene: TRBV6-1
d_gene: .

CDR3aa: CASSLVGRGRGLYF
CDR3nt: TGTGCCAGCAGCTTGGTTGGCAGGGGCCGCGGCCTATATTTT
abundance: .
j_gene: TRBJ1-3
v_gene: TRBV5-6
d_gene: .

CDR3aa: CASSQGGTSTGANVLTF
CDR3nt: TGTGCCAGCAGCCAAGGGGGGACTAGTACTGGGGCCAACGTCCTGACTTTC
abundance: .
j_gene: TRBJ2-6
v_gene: TRBV5-8
d_gene: TRBD2

CDR3aa: CASSFGREYEQYF
CDR3nt: TGTGCCAGCAGTTTTGGCAGAGAATACGAGCAGTACTTC
abundance: .
j_gene: TRBJ2-7
v_gene: TRBV27
d_gene: .

CDR3aa: CASRRQDSYEQYF
CDR3nt: TGTGCCAGCAGGAGACAGGACTCCTACGAGCAGTACTTC
abundance: few
j_gene: TRBJ2-7
v_gene: TRBV27
d_gene: .

CDR3aa: CASSLEGEETQYF
CDR3nt: TGCGCCAGCAGCTTGGAAGGGGAAGAGACCCAGTACTTC
abundance: .
j_gene: TRBJ2-5
v_gene: TRBV5-1
d_gene: .

CDR3aa: CAISESTGSYGYTF
CDR3nt: TGTGCCATCAGTGAGTCTACAGGGAGCTATGGCTACACCTTC
abundance: .
j_gene: TRBJ1-2
v_gene: TRBV10-3
d_gene: .

CDR3aa: CATHFGGNTEAFF
CDR3nt: TGTGCCACGCACTTCGGGGGGAACACTGAAGCTTTCTTT
abundance: .
j_gene: TRBJ1-1
v_gene: TRBV19
d_gene: .

CDR3aa: CASSYSFRGELFF
CDR3nt: TGTGCCAGCAGTTACTCGTTCAGGGGCGAGCTGTTTTTT
abundance: few
j_gene: TRBJ2-2
v_gene: TRBV6-6
d_gene: .

CDR3aa: CASSLVTTGGSYEQYF
CDR3nt: TGTGCCAGCAGCCTAGTAACGACAGGGGGCTCCTACGAGCAGTACTTC
abundance: .
j_gene: TRBJ2-7
v_gene: TRBV7-8
d_gene: TRBD1

CDR3aa: CASSFHQGNYGYTF
CDR3nt: TGTGCCAGCAGTTTCCATCAAGGGAACTATGGCTACACCTTC
abundance: few
j_gene: TRBJ1-2
v_gene: TRBV28
d_gene: .

CDR3aa: CASSPTSGSHGELFF
CDR3nt: TGCGCCAGCAGCCCGACTAGCGGGAGTCACGGGGAGCTGTTTTTT
abundance: .
j_gene: TRBJ2-2
v_gene: TRBV5-1
d_gene: TRBD2

CDR3aa: CASSERPGGGAEKLFF
CDR3nt: TGTGCCAGCAGTGAACGCCCAGGGGGAGGAGCTGAAAAACTGTTTTTT
abundance: .
j_gene: TRBJ1-4
v_gene: TRBV6-1
d_gene: TRBD1

CDR3aa: CASSPTWNSYEQYF
CDR3nt: TGCGCCAGCAGCCCGACATGGAACTCCTACGAGCAGTACTTC
abundance: .
j_gene: TRBJ2-7
v_gene: TRBV5-1
d_gene: .

CDR3aa: CASSPDRGRSYNEQFF
CDR3nt: TGTGCCAGCAGTCCCGACAGGGGGCGATCCTACAATGAGCAGTTCTTC
abundance: .
j_gene: TRBJ2-1
v_gene: TRBV2
d_gene: TRBD1

CDR3aa: CASSDTDNNEQFF
CDR3nt: TGTGCCAGCAGTGATACAGATAACAATGAGCAGTTCTTC
abundance: .
j_gene: TRBJ2-1
v_gene: TRBV6-1
d_gene: .

CDR3aa: CASSVRGGTYYGYTF
CDR3nt: TGTGCCAGCAGTGTCCGTGGGGGAACCTACTATGGCTACACCTTC
abundance: few
j_gene: TRBJ1-2
v_gene: TRBV6-1
d_gene: .

CDR3aa: CASSFRGLDQPQHF
CDR3nt: TGTGCCAGCAGTTTCCGGGGATTAGATCAGCCCCAGCATTTT
abundance: .
j_gene: TRBJ1-5
v_gene: TRBV28
d_gene: .

CDR3aa: CASSPSSEYGYTF
CDR3nt: TGTGCCAGCTCACCATCTTCCGAGTATGGCTACACCTTC
abundance: .
j_gene: TRBJ1-2
v_gene: TRBV18
d_gene: .

CDR3aa: CASSVRQDSTDTQYF
CDR3nt: TGTGCCAGCAGTGTAAGACAGGATAGCACAGATACGCAGTATTTT
abundance: .
j_gene: TRBJ2-3
v_gene: TRBV13
d_gene: .

CDR3aa: CASSQGAGPGELFF
CDR3nt: TGCGCCAGCAGCCAAGGGGCAGGCCCTGGGGAGCTGTTTTTT
abundance: .
j_gene: TRBJ2-2
v_gene: TRBV4-1
d_gene: .

CDR3aa: CASSYPDGYRTDTQYF
CDR3nt: TGTGCCAGCAGTTACCCAGACGGATACCGCACAGATACGCAGTATTTT
abundance: .
j_gene: TRBJ2-3
v_gene: TRBV6-6
d_gene: .

CDR3aa: CASSLTRETQYF
CDR3nt: TGTGCCAGCAGCTTAACCAGAGAGACCCAGTACTTC
abundance: .
j_gene: TRBJ2-5
v_gene: TRBV7-2
d_gene: .

CDR3aa: CASSIVGQPQHF
CDR3nt: TGTGCCAGTAGTATAGTTGGGCAGCCCCAGCATTTT
abundance: once
j_gene: TRBJ1-5
v_gene: TRBV19
d_gene: .

CDR3aa: CASSFWGLPYEQYF
CDR3nt: TGTGCCAGCAGCTTCTGGGGGTTACCCTACGAGCAGTACTTC
abundance: .
j_gene: TRBJ2-7
v_gene: TRBV14
d_gene: .

CDR3aa: CASSLEVGNTGELFF
CDR3nt: TGCGCCAGCAGCTTGGAGGTTGGGAACACCGGGGAGCTGTTTTTT
abundance: .
j_gene: TRBJ2-2
v_gene: TRBV5-1
d_gene: .

CDR3aa: CATSRPGRYEQYF
CDR3nt: TGTGCCACCAGCAGACCTGGGCGATACGAGCAGTACTTC
abundance: .
j_gene: TRBJ2-7
v_gene: TRBV15
d_gene: .